This is a list of T cell receptor beta chains from one sample in a study of siplizumab effects on memory and regulatory T cells. Here immunoSEQ multiplex PCR was the method, and the copy in TCRdb shows in-frame clones only, minus some. Among about 3,500 clones listed, about 53% were seen once. Their antigens are not known. Material: CFSE-low (dividing) CD4+ T cells sorted from an allogeneic mixed lymphocyte reaction. Receptor source: a human donor in good health; the cells came from an allogeneic mixed lymphocyte reaction. CDR3s include the opening cysteine and the closing phenylalanine or tryptophan. D genes are given only for firm matches. Not all rows give a size; the values are once, few, many and, for expanded clones, a class.

d_gene: TRBD1; abundance: NA; v_gene: TRBV18; j_gene: TRBJ1-2; CDR3aa: CASSPDRNYGYTF; CDR3nt: TGTGCCAGCTCACCGGACAGGAACTATGGCTACACCTTC
d_gene: NA; abundance: NA; v_gene: TRBV7-9; j_gene: TRBJ2-7; CDR3aa: CASSLFGGQYNYEQYF; CDR3nt: TGTGCCAGCAGCTTATTTGGTGGACAGTACAACTACGAGCAGTACTTC
d_gene: TRBD2; abundance: NA; v_gene: TRBV27; j_gene: TRBJ2-7; CDR3aa: CASRERGTYEQYF; CDR3nt: TGTGCCAGCAGAGAGCGGGGTACCTACGAGCAGTACTTC
d_gene: TRBD2; abundance: NA; v_gene: TRBV7-2; j_gene: TRBJ2-2; CDR3aa: CASSPLAGTNTGELFF; CDR3nt: TGTGCCAGCAGCCCTCTAGCGGGAACGAACACCGGGGAGCTGTTTTTT
d_gene: NA; abundance: few; v_gene: TRBV14; j_gene: TRBJ1-2; CDR3aa: CASSPDISYGYTF; CDR3nt: TGTGCCAGCAGCCCGGACATTAGCTATGGCTACACCTTC
d_gene: NA; abundance: NA; v_gene: TRBV11-3; j_gene: TRBJ1-1; CDR3aa: CASSLTGTSEAFF; CDR3nt: TGTGCCAGCAGCTTAACAGGCACCTCCGAAGCTTTCTTT
d_gene: NA; abundance: once; v_gene: TRBV6-1; j_gene: TRBJ1-3; CDR3aa: CASKRTDRNTIYF; CDR3nt: TGTGCCAGCAAGAGGACGGATCGGAACACCATATATTTT
d_gene: NA; abundance: NA; v_gene: TRBV18; j_gene: TRBJ1-2; CDR3aa: CASSPFIGIPDSDVGYTF; CDR3nt: TGTGCCAGCTCACCATTCATCGGCATTCCGGACAGTGATGTGGGCTACACCTTC
d_gene: TRBD2; abundance: NA; v_gene: TRBV4-3; j_gene: TRBJ2-3; CDR3aa: CASSQDLIRASGRRDTQYF; CDR3nt: TGCGCCAGCAGCCAAGATCTGATTCGGGCTAGCGGGAGACGTGATACGCAGTATTTT
d_gene: NA; abundance: NA; v_gene: TRBV19; j_gene: TRBJ2-7; CDR3aa: CASRSLGRGSSYEQYF; CDR3nt: TGTGCCAGTAGGTCCCTCGGCAGGGGAAGCTCCTACGAGCAGTACTTC
d_gene: TRBD2; abundance: NA; v_gene: TRBV2; j_gene: TRBJ2-5; CDR3aa: CASNGLAGRGETQYF; CDR3nt: TGTGCCAGCAACGGACTAGCGGGACGAGGAGAGACCCAGTACTTC
d_gene: TRBD1; abundance: NA; v_gene: TRBV11-2; j_gene: TRBJ1-2; CDR3aa: CASSFRQGAFSRSGYTF; CDR3nt: TGTGCCAGCAGCTTCCGACAGGGGGCGTTCAGCCGGAGTGGCTACACCTTC
d_gene: TRBD1; abundance: few; v_gene: TRBV11-3; j_gene: TRBJ2-4; CDR3aa: CASSDTSGGDIQYF; CDR3nt: TGTGCCAGCAGCGATACGTCAGGGGGAGACATTCAGTACTTC
d_gene: TRBD1; abundance: NA; v_gene: TRBV7-2; j_gene: TRBJ1-6; CDR3aa: CASSLEGQGTPLHF; CDR3nt: TGTGCCAGCAGCTTAGAGGGACAGGGGACACCCCTCCACTTT
d_gene: TRBD1; abundance: few; v_gene: TRBV11-2; j_gene: TRBJ1-2; CDR3aa: CASSLDRGRGYTF; CDR3nt: TGTGCCAGCAGCTTAGACAGGGGGCGGGGCTACACCTTC
d_gene: NA; abundance: NA; v_gene: TRBV15; j_gene: TRBJ2-7; CDR3aa: CATSRVQEGIPSHYEQYF; CDR3nt: TGTGCCACCAGCAGAGTCCAGGAAGGAATCCCATCCCACTACGAGCAGTACTTC
d_gene: NA; abundance: NA; v_gene: TRBV18; j_gene: TRBJ1-1; CDR3aa: CASSVPGGTEAFF; CDR3nt: TGTGCCAGCTCTGTACCGGGTGGCACTGAAGCTTTCTTT
d_gene: TRBD2; abundance: NA; v_gene: TRBV10-1; j_gene: TRBJ2-1; CDR3aa: CASSPSGTYNEQFF; CDR3nt: TGCGCCAGCAGTCCCAGCGGGACCTACAATGAGCAGTTCTTC
d_gene: TRBD2; abundance: NA; v_gene: TRBV4-3; j_gene: TRBJ2-7; CDR3aa: CASSRPSGREDEQYF; CDR3nt: TGCGCCAGCAGCCGACCTAGCGGGAGAGAGGACGAGCAGTACTTC
d_gene: NA; abundance: NA; v_gene: TRBV6-5; j_gene: TRBJ2-5; CDR3aa: CASSGEETQYF; CDR3nt: TGTGCCAGCAGTGGGGAAGAGACCCAGTACTTC
d_gene: NA; abundance: NA; v_gene: TRBV11-3; j_gene: TRBJ1-2; CDR3aa: CASSLDPGGYTF; CDR3nt: TGTGCCAGCAGCTTAGATCCAGGTGGCTACACCTTC
d_gene: NA; abundance: NA; v_gene: TRBV18; j_gene: TRBJ2-5; CDR3aa: CASSPTGQGGETQYF; CDR3nt: TGTGCCAGCTCACCCACCGGACAGGGAGGGGAGACCCAGTACTTC
d_gene: TRBD1; abundance: NA; v_gene: TRBV5-1; j_gene: TRBJ2-6; CDR3aa: CASRWTTGDMSGANVLTF; CDR3nt: TGCGCCAGCAGGTGGACGACAGGGGATATGTCTGGGGCCAACGTCCTGACTTTC
d_gene: NA; abundance: NA; v_gene: TRBV19; j_gene: TRBJ2-7; CDR3aa: CASRPQGNPIYEQYF; CDR3nt: TGTGCCAGTAGACCTCAGGGGAATCCAATCTACGAGCAGTACTTC
d_gene: TRBD1; abundance: once; v_gene: TRBV7-9; j_gene: TRBJ1-6; CDR3aa: CASSLRDRGSPLHF; CDR3nt: TGTGCCAGCAGCTTAAGGGACAGGGGTTCACCCCTCCACTTT
d_gene: NA; abundance: NA; v_gene: TRBV11-2; j_gene: TRBJ1-4; CDR3aa: CASSLGGRGEKLFF; CDR3nt: TGTGCCAGCAGCTTAGGGGGAAGGGGAGAAAAACTGTTTTTT
d_gene: NA; abundance: NA; v_gene: TRBV11-2; j_gene: TRBJ2-1; CDR3aa: CASSLGNRGGEQFF; CDR3nt: TGTGCCAGCAGCTTGGGTAACAGGGGAGGTGAGCAGTTCTTC
d_gene: NA; abundance: NA; v_gene: TRBV20-1; j_gene: TRBJ2-3; CDR3aa: CSSLATDTQYF; CDR3nt: TGCAGCTCGCTAGCCACAGATACGCAGTATTTT
d_gene: NA; abundance: NA; v_gene: TRBV12-5; j_gene: TRBJ1-1; CDR3aa: CASGFRDTEAFF; CDR3nt: TGTGCTAGTGGTTTCAGGGACACTGAAGCTTTCTTT
d_gene: NA; abundance: NA; v_gene: TRBV9; j_gene: TRBJ1-4; CDR3aa: CASSVDQGREKLFF; CDR3nt: TGTGCCAGCAGCGTAGACCAGGGGAGGGAAAAACTGTTTTTT
d_gene: TRBD1; abundance: NA; v_gene: TRBV28; j_gene: TRBJ1-2; CDR3aa: CASRYRGPNYGYTF; CDR3nt: TGTGCCAGCAGGTACAGGGGCCCGAACTATGGCTACACCTTC
d_gene: NA; abundance: NA; v_gene: TRBV6-1; j_gene: TRBJ1-1; CDR3aa: CASSVEEAFF; CDR3nt: TGTGCCAGCAGTGTTGAGGAAGCTTTCTTT
d_gene: TRBD1; abundance: NA; v_gene: TRBV11-3; j_gene: TRBJ2-7; CDR3aa: CASSPGQDEQYF; CDR3nt: TGTGCCAGCAGCCCTGGACAGGACGAGCAGTACTTC
d_gene: NA; abundance: NA; v_gene: TRBV27; j_gene: TRBJ1-6; CDR3aa: CASSFGKYSPLHF; CDR3nt: TGTGCCAGCAGTTTTGGCAAATATTCACCCCTCCACTTT
d_gene: NA; abundance: large; v_gene: TRBV18; j_gene: TRBJ1-1; CDR3aa: CASSQHTDTEAFF; CDR3nt: TGTGCCAGCTCCCAGCACACGGACACTGAAGCTTTCTTT
d_gene: TRBD2; abundance: few; v_gene: TRBV19; j_gene: TRBJ2-1; CDR3aa: CASSILTSGLNGEQFF; CDR3nt: TGTGCCAGTAGTATATTAACTAGCGGGCTCAACGGTGAGCAGTTCTTC
d_gene: NA; abundance: few; v_gene: TRBV2; j_gene: TRBJ1-5; CDR3aa: CASSAARGQPQHF; CDR3nt: TGTGCCAGCAGTGCTGCAAGGGGTCAGCCCCAGCATTTT
d_gene: NA; abundance: medium-sized; v_gene: TRBV19; j_gene: TRBJ2-6; CDR3aa: CASSILGFSSGANVLTF; CDR3nt: TGTGCCAGTAGTATATTAGGGTTCAGTTCTGGGGCCAACGTCCTGACTTTC
d_gene: TRBD1; abundance: once; v_gene: TRBV9; j_gene: TRBJ1-2; CDR3aa: CASSVRDSLSNYGYTF; CDR3nt: TGTGCCAGCAGCGTCAGGGACAGTCTAAGTAACTATGGCTACACCTTC
d_gene: TRBD1; abundance: NA; v_gene: TRBV5-1; j_gene: TRBJ2-7; CDR3aa: CASKEQGASYEQYF; CDR3nt: TGCGCCAGCAAAGAACAGGGGGCTTCCTACGAGCAGTACTTC
d_gene: TRBD1; abundance: once; v_gene: TRBV25-1; j_gene: TRBJ1-4; CDR3aa: CASSEAGGIEKLFF; CDR3nt: TGTGCCAGCAGTGAGGCAGGGGGCATTGAAAAACTGTTTTTT
d_gene: NA; abundance: NA; v_gene: TRBV30; j_gene: TRBJ1-2; CDR3aa: CAQRENYGYTF; CDR3nt: TGTGCCCAACGGGAGAACTATGGCTACACCTTC
d_gene: NA; abundance: NA; v_gene: TRBV6-5; j_gene: TRBJ2-3; CDR3aa: CASRPGGPLDTQYF; CDR3nt: TGTGCCAGCAGACCCGGAGGGCCCCTAGATACGCAGTATTTT
d_gene: NA; abundance: few; v_gene: TRBV5-1; j_gene: TRBJ2-1; CDR3aa: CASSLRGTGDEQFF; CDR3nt: TGCGCCAGCAGCTTGCGCGGAACGGGCGATGAGCAGTTCTTC
d_gene: TRBD2; abundance: large; v_gene: TRBV7-6; j_gene: TRBJ2-1; CDR3aa: CASSSSGGSYNEQFF; CDR3nt: TGTGCCAGCAGCTCTAGCGGGGGCTCCTACAATGAGCAGTTCTTC
d_gene: NA; abundance: NA; v_gene: TRBV7-2; j_gene: TRBJ1-1; CDR3aa: CASSFSEGTEAFF; CDR3nt: TGTGCCAGCAGCTTTAGTGAGGGCACTGAAGCTTTCTTT
d_gene: NA; abundance: few; v_gene: TRBV6-6; j_gene: TRBJ1-5; CDR3aa: CASSSQGRGNQPQHF; CDR3nt: TGTGCCAGCAGTTCCCAGGGGAGGGGCAATCAGCCCCAGCATTTT
d_gene: TRBD1; abundance: large; v_gene: TRBV6-1; j_gene: TRBJ2-7; CDR3aa: CAIQGYYEQYF; CDR3nt: TGTGCCATACAGGGGTACTACGAGCAGTACTTC
d_gene: TRBD2; abundance: NA; v_gene: TRBV29-1; j_gene: TRBJ2-1; CDR3aa: CSVAGAGGLAGMNEQFF; CDR3nt: TGCAGCGTGGCGGGGGCCGGGGGGCTAGCGGGAATGAATGAGCAGTTCTTC
d_gene: NA; abundance: NA; v_gene: TRBV18; j_gene: TRBJ1-1; CDR3aa: CASSPANGRAFF; CDR3nt: TGTGCCAGCTCACCAGCTAATGGTCGGGCTTTCTTT
d_gene: NA; abundance: NA; v_gene: TRBV11-2; j_gene: TRBJ2-2; CDR3aa: CASSLDSGTGGELFF; CDR3nt: TGTGCCAGCAGCTTAGATAGTGGGACGGGCGGGGAGCTGTTTTTT
d_gene: TRBD1; abundance: NA; v_gene: TRBV5-5; j_gene: TRBJ1-5; CDR3aa: CASSLAGGGQPQHF; CDR3nt: TGTGCCAGCAGCTTGGCAGGGGGAGGCCAGCCCCAGCATTTT
d_gene: NA; abundance: NA; v_gene: TRBV7-2; j_gene: TRBJ1-2; CDR3aa: CASSSLPGSGYTF; CDR3nt: TGTGCCAGCAGCTCCCTCCCAGGTAGTGGCTACACCTTC
d_gene: NA; abundance: NA; v_gene: TRBV9; j_gene: TRBJ2-2; CDR3aa: CASNQGSGELFF; CDR3nt: TGTGCCAGCAATCAGGGATCCGGGGAGCTGTTTTTT